The clone carrying this T cell receptor beta chain was seen many times. TCRdb recomputed calls from the RT-PCR reads with MiXCR, one row per CDR3 protein. The repertoire holds about 680,000 distinct CDR3 sequences, approximately 15% seen once, with roughly 4% in the top ten. V lost 3 bases and J lost 5, with 7 bases in between. There are 13 residues in the CDR3. The germline V gene has CDR1 SGHTA and CDR2 FQGNSA. The source material was memory CD4+ T cells from blood. The chain uses TRBV7-2 and TRBJ1-4; maybe TRBD1 (6 bases). The sequence came from a female donor in good health, serving as a healthy control. The CDR3 nucleotides are TGTGCCAGCAGCTTCGGACAGAATGAAAAACTGTTTTTT. This gives the protein CASSFGQNEKLFF. Full variable domain (rest looked up from reference TRBV7-2 and TRBJ1-4): GAGVSQSPSNKVTEKGKDVELRCDPISGHTALYWYRQSLGQGLEFLIYFQGNSAPDKSGLPSDRFSAERTGGSVSTLTIQRTQQEDSAVYLCASSFGQNEKLFFGSGTQLSVL.